This TCR beta chain is from a study of regulatory T cells in long-lasting Graves disease. Indicated time point: newly diagnosed GD, antithyroid drugs for less than 3 months. Construction of the TCR library relied on RNA isolated from PBMCs. Libraries of TCR beta came from iRepertoire HTBI primers plus Arm-PCR of CDR3 regions. TCRdb processed the multiplex PCR reads anew with MiXCR; each CDR3 protein has one entry. The data hold approximately 390,000 distinct CDR3 sequences, with 15% to 20% observed a single time. These data were likewise used in another study, on T cells in Graves' hyperthyroidism and ophthalmopathy.

The sequences come from peripheral blood mononuclear cells (PBMCs), collected at new diagnosis, from a patient treated with antithyroid drugs. The receptor comes from a woman between 18 and 29 years old with Graves disease.

CDR3 residues: CASSNRFDQPQHF. CDR3 nucleotides: TGTGCCAGCAGTAACCGGTTCGATCAGCCCCAGCATTTT. The V and J genes are TRBV6-1 and TRBJ1-5; D unresolved. Per germline, CDR1 MNHNS and CDR2 SASEGT. CDR3 length: 13 residues. V was trimmed by 5 bases and J by 5 bases, leaving 10 bases between them.